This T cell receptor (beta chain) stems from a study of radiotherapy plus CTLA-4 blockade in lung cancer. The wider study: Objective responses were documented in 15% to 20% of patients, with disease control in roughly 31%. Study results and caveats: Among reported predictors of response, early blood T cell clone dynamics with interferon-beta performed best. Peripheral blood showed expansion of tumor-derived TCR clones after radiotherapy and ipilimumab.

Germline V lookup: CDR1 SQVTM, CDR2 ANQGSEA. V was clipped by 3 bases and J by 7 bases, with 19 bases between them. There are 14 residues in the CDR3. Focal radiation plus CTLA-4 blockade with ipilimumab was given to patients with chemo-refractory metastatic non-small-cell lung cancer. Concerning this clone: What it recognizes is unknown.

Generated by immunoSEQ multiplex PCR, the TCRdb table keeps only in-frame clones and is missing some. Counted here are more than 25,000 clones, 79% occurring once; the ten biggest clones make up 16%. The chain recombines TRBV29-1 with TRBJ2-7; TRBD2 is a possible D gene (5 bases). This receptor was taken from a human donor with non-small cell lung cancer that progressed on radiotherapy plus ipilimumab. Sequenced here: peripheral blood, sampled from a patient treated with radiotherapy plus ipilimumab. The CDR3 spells CSVDSGLLPGEQYF. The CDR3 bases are TGCAGCGTTGACTCAGGACTTCTCCCGGGAGAGCAGTACTTC.